These T cell receptor beta chains were read from a single sample in a study of T cell repertoires in cytomegalovirus infection. TCRdb recomputed calls from the reads with MiXCR, one row per CDR3 protein. The sample has 500,000 to 600,000 distinct CDR3 sequences, 15% to 20% seen once; the top ten hold 20% to 30%. The sequenced sample consisted of CD8+ T cells from PBMCs. The receptors come from a human donor in good health (CMV status not recorded). Some clones in this sample may be carry-over from other donors' samples. The CDR3 runs from the conserved cysteine through the conserved F or W. D genes are given only for firm matches. Size is stated for part of the rows, as once, few or many counts, or as a class when the clone is expanded.

v_call,j_call,d_call,clone_size,cdr3_nt,cdr3_aa
TRBV5-6,TRBJ2-7,.,few,TGTGCCAGCAGCTTCGTAATTGGCCAGGTCTCTGGGATTCCTTACGAGCAGTACTTC,CASSFVIGQVSGIPYEQYF
TRBV14,TRBJ2-3,.,.,TGTGCCAGCAGCCCTAGGGGAGACCGGTTGAAGGATACGCAGTATTTT,CASSPRGDRLKDTQYF
TRBV20-1,TRBJ2-1,TRBD2,many,TGCAGTGCGACCGGGACTAGCGGGATTATACACAATGAGCAGTTCTTC,CSATGTSGIIHNEQFF
TRBV7-8,TRBJ1-6,.,many,TGTGCCAGCAGCTTGGCCGGGCCCGCGGGTTCACCCCTCCACTTT,CASSLAGPAGSPLHF
TRBV7-2,TRBJ1-1,TRBD1,.,TGTGCCAGCAGCACTTGGGACAGCTTATCAGTCAAATCTTTCTTT,CASSTWDSLSVKSFF
TRBV7-9,TRBJ2-5,TRBD2,many,TGTGCCAGCAGTTCCCCCGAGACAACGGGACTAGCAGAAGAGACCCAGTACTTC,CASSSPETTGLAEETQYF
TRBV9,TRBJ2-5,TRBD2,once,TGTGCCAGCAGCGTAGTGGCGGGGGGAGTAAAAGAGACCCAGTACTTC,CASSVVAGGVKETQYF
TRBV29-1,TRBJ2-7,.,.,TGCAGCGTTGTGACAGGCCGAACCTACGAGCAGTACTTC,CSVVTGRTYEQYF
TRBV12-5,TRBJ1-2,.,.,TGTGCTAGTGGTTTGACGCGTGGCTACACCTTC,CASGLTRGYTF
TRBV27,TRBJ2-5,.,many,TGTGCCAGCAGCAACCTAGGGGACGCCTTTCTCTTC,CASSNLGDAFLF
TRBV12-3/TRBV12-4,TRBJ1-2,TRBD1,many,TGTGCCAGCAGTACCCGACAGGGGGTGATTGATGGCTACACCTTC,CASSTRQGVIDGYTF
TRBV12-3/TRBV12-4,TRBJ2-1,.,many,TGTGCCACTTCTTCCAGTGGGGTAGCCTCCAATGAGCAGTTCTTC,CATSSSGVASNEQFF
TRBV27,TRBJ2-7,TRBD2,.,TGTGCCAGCAGACTCCTAAGCGGGAGAGACGAGCAGTACTTC,CASRLLSGRDEQYF
TRBV7-6,TRBJ1-4,.,many,TGTGCCAGCAGCCGTTCGGCTGAAAAACTGTTTTTT,CASSRSAEKLFF
TRBV11-1,TRBJ2-1,.,.,TGTGCCAGCAGCTCGGACAGGGAAGGACTAGCACCATCAGATGAGCAGTTCTTC,CASSSDREGLAPSDEQFF
TRBV6-1,TRBJ2-3,.,many,TGTGCCAGCAGTGAATGGGTGGGGGAGGGCACAGATACGCAGTATTTT,CASSEWVGEGTDTQYF
TRBV7-6,TRBJ2-7,TRBD2,few,TGTGCCAGCAGGCAAGGAGCGGGGGGGAAGGAGCAGTACTTC,CASRQGAGGKEQYF
TRBV5-5,TRBJ1-2,TRBD1,few,TGTGCCAGCAGCTTAGGCGTACGGGACAGAGATAACTATGGCTACACCTTC,CASSLGVRDRDNYGYTF
TRBV29-1,TRBJ2-7,.,few,TGCAGCGTTGACGGCGGTTCCTACGAGCAGTACTTC,CSVDGGSYEQYF
TRBV7-9,TRBJ1-1,TRBD1,few,TGTGCCAGCAGTAACCGGGACAGGATCACTGAAGCTTTCTTT,CASSNRDRITEAFF
TRBV28,TRBJ2-3,TRBD1,many,TGTGCCAGCAGTTCACTGACAGGGCCCGGGACAGATACGCAGTATTTT,CASSSLTGPGTDTQYF
TRBV5-4,TRBJ2-7,TRBD2,few,TGTGCCAGCAGCTTGGGTACTAGCGGCTCCGAGCAGTACTTC,CASSLGTSGSEQYF
TRBV6-5,TRBJ1-1,.,.,TGTGCCAGCAGTACCCTGACAGATATGAACACTGAAGCTTTCTTT,CASSTLTDMNTEAFF
TRBV11-2,TRBJ2-3,TRBD1,few,TGTGCCAGCAGCTTAGAGAGACAGGGCGGCACAGATACGCAGTATTTT,CASSLERQGGTDTQYF